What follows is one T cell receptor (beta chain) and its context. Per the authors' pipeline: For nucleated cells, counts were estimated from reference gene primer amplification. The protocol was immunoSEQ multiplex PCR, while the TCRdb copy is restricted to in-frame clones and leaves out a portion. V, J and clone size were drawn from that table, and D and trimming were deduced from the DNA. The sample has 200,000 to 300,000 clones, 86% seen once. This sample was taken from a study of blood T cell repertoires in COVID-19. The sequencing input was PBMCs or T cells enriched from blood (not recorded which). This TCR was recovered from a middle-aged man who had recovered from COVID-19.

In DNA, the CDR3 is TGTGCCAGCAGCTTTGCGGGGGGCTCCTACAATGAGCAGTTCTTC. It codes for CASSFAGGSYNEQFF. The chain employs TRBV9 and TRBJ2-1, with 8 nucleotides matching TRBD2. CDR1 is SGDLS and CDR2 is YYNGEE in the germline V gene. Trimming removed 4 bases from V and 0 bases from J; junction bases left unmatched: 3. This CDR3 region has 15 residues.